The present TCR beta chain was sequenced within a study of cytomegalovirus exposure and HLA in healthy donors. Study findings and constraints: Several of the most significant clusters were apparently associated with common viral pathogens in a later analysis.

The CDR3 has 12 amino acids. The V gene's germline CDR1 is LNHDA and CDR2 SQIVND (reference sequence). V was clipped by 2 bases and J by 5 bases, with 6 bases between them. The study ran its PCR with 60 Vbeta and 13 Jbeta primers. Profiled with immunoSEQ multiplex PCR; TCRdb holds only in-frame clones, not every one. This sample carries 170,000 or so clones, over 65% of them seen once, and the ten largest clones take 2% to 2.5%. This clone was counted between two and nine times. What it binds is not known. Other DNA sequences in this sample translate to the same CDR3. The receptor's source is a man aged 55 to 70 in good health and CMV-seronegative. The chain recombines TRBV19 with TRBJ1-1; possibly TRBD1 for D (6 bases). Sequencing used PBMCs. The CDR3 spells CASSIQGTEAFF. CDR3 bases: TGTGCCAGTAGTATACAGGGGACTGAAGCTTTCTTT.